Following are 6 T cell receptor beta chains from one sample sequenced in a study of blood T cell repertoires in COVID-19 (dated by TCRdb to 2018 to 2020). The library was obtained by the immunoSEQ multiplex PCR assay. TCRdb obtained this table from immuneACCESS and retained in-frame rearrangements with V and J assigned. These tables miss some clones; where compared with another copy, unresolved V genes account for less than half of the shortfall, and the remainder is unexplained. The sample includes under 300,000 clones, with 82% observed a single time. Of the sample, more than 4.5% is held by the ten largest clones. The sample taken for sequencing was peripheral blood. The receptors were sampled from a woman older than 75 with active or convalescent COVID-19.

The table lists this clone with a few counts. This chain links TRBV19 with TRBJ1-5, with D possibly matching TRBD1 (6 bases). CDR1 and CDR2 from the germline V gene are LNHDA and SQIVND (reference sequence). The germline V and J ends were trimmed by 3 bases and 1 base, with 13 bases remaining between them. There are 16 residues in the CDR3. The CDR3, as DNA: TGTGCCAGTAGTATGGTGTGGGGGCAGAGCAATCAGCCCCAGCATTTT. As protein: CASSMVWGQSNQPQHF.

A single count supports this clone. This chain connects TRBV7-9 to TRBJ2-5; D remains ambiguous. CDR3 length: 14 amino acids. Germline CDR1 and CDR2: SEHNR and FQNEAQ (reference sequence). V lost 3 bases, J lost 5 bases, and 13 bases lay in between. CDR3: CASSLSEVRETQYF. The CDR3 region has the DNA TGTGCCAGCAGCTTGTCAGAGGTTCGGGAGACCCAGTACTTC. Looking up the rest from reference TRBV7-9 and TRBJ2-5 gives the full variable domain: DTGVSQNPRHKITKRGQNVTFRCDPISEHNRLYWYRQTLGQGPEFLTYFQNEAQLEKSRLLSDRFSAERPKGSFSTLEIQRTEQGDSAMYLCASSLSEVRETQYFGPGTRLLVL.

This chain joins TRBV2 and TRBJ2-1; 11 positions agree with TRBD2. V dropped 6 bases and J dropped 7; count of bases not matched to a gene: 14. CDR1 and CDR2 from the germline V gene are SNHLY and FYNNEI. This CDR3 is built from 17 residues. The CDR3 here is CASSLRILAGGSNEQFF. Written as DNA, the CDR3 is TGTGCCAGCAGCCTTAGGATATTAGCGGGGGGGTCGAATGAGCAGTTCTTC.

The chain uses TRBV29-1 and TRBJ1-4; D perhaps matches TRBD1 (6 bases). Per germline, CDR1 SQVTM and CDR2 ANQGSEA. V was shortened by 6 bases and J by 0 bases, with 17 bases between the two germline ends. The CDR3 totals 16 residues. Here the CDR3 DNA reads TGCAGCGTCCTGGGGGCGGGGGCCTCAACTAATGAAAAACTGTTTTTT. Amino acid sequence: CSVLGAGASTNEKLFF.

The gene calls are TRBV5-1 and TRBJ1-2, with TRBD1 matching over 8 bases. Germline V gene sequence: CDR1 SGHRS, CDR2 YFSETQ. J was trimmed by 6 bases and V by 0 bases; bases with no gene match: 4. The CDR3 extends over 14 amino acids. CDR3 sequence (DNA): TGCGCCAGCAGCTTGGCCCCAGGGGGCAATGGCTACACCTTC. Residues: CASSLAPGGNGYTF.

This clone was picked up a small number of times. This chain connects TRBV5-4 to TRBJ2-1, with 9 bases matching TRBD2. CDR1 is SGHNT and CDR2 is YYREEE in the germline V gene (reference sequence). The CDR3 loop spans 16 amino acids. Trimming took 0 bases from V and 3 from J; bases not matched to a gene: 4. The CDR3 is CASSLGTSADYNEQFF. CDR3 bases: TGTGCCAGCAGCTTGGGGACTAGCGCAGACTACAATGAGCAGTTCTTC.